These T cell receptor beta chains were read from a single sample in a study of Ad26.COV2.S vaccination and SARS-CoV-2 variants. Assay used: immunoSEQ multiplex PCR; TCRdb lists only in-frame clones, some missing. The sample lists about 400,000 clones; around 89% were seen once. Sequences were derived from peripheral blood, sampled in a trial of Ad26.COV2.S vaccine versus placebo. Receptors originate from a person between 18 and 65 years old who received the Ad26.COV2.S COVID-19 vaccine or a placebo. CDR3s include the opening cysteine and the closing phenylalanine or tryptophan. A D gene is named only where the DNA matches it firmly. Rows give clone size only sometimes, using once, few, many, or a class for an expanded clone.

>NA|TRBJ1-4|TRBD1|TRBV19
CASRRGQGAVNEKLFF
TGTGCCAGTAGGAGGGGACAGGGGGCGGTTAATGAAAAACTGTTTTTT
>NA|TRBJ2-7|NA|TRBV5-1
CASSLSSENYEQYF
TGCGCCAGCAGCCTCTCCAGCGAGAACTACGAGCAGTACTTC
>NA|TRBJ2-7|NA|TRBV7-3
CASSLLPSYEQYF
TGTGCCAGCAGCTTACTCCCCTCCTACGAGCAGTACTTC
>NA|TRBJ2-7|TRBD2|TRBV30
CAWESGMNEQYF
TGTGCCTGGGAGAGCGGGATGAACGAGCAGTACTTC
>NA|TRBJ1-2|NA|TRBV28
CAVGVYGYTF
TGTGCCGTAGGGGTCTATGGCTACACCTTC
>NA|TRBJ2-3|TRBD2|TRBV5-1
CASSSGRGTDTQYF
TGCGCCAGCAGCAGTGGGAGGGGTACAGATACGCAGTATTTT
>NA|TRBJ2-6|NA|TRBV6-2/TRBV6-3
CASSLSGANVLTF
TGTGCCAGCAGCCTTTCTGGGGCCAACGTCCTGACTTTC
>NA|TRBJ2-2|NA|TRBV19
CASRESNTGELFF
TGTGCCAGTAGAGAATCGAACACCGGGGAGCTGTTTTTT
>NA|TRBJ2-7|NA|TRBV15
CATSRDQAGGREQYF
TGTGCCACCAGCAGAGATCAGGCAGGTGGGAGGGAGCAGTACTTC
>NA|TRBJ1-2|TRBD1|TRBV3-1/TRBV3-2
CASSQADRGHLGGYTF
TGTGCCAGCAGCCAAGCGGACAGGGGGCATTTAGGTGGCTACACCTTC
>once|TRBJ2-4|NA|TRBV6-5
CASSPELSRIQYF
TGTGCCAGCAGTCCCGAGCTTTCGCGGATTCAGTACTTC
>NA|TRBJ2-5|NA|TRBV30
CAWRGEETQYF
TGTGCCTGGAGGGGGGAAGAGACCCAGTACTTC
>NA|TRBJ1-3|NA|TRBV5-5
CASSPRGDTSGNTIYF
TGTGCCAGCAGTCCTCGGGGGGATACCTCTGGAAACACCATATATTTT
>once|TRBJ2-7|NA|TRBV7-6
CASSLAADYEQYF
TGTGCCAGCAGCTTAGCGGCAGACTACGAGCAGTACTTC
>NA|TRBJ2-6|TRBD2|TRBV19
CASSRGGAGANVLTF
TGTGCCAGTAGCCGGGGAGGGGCTGGGGCCAACGTCCTGACTTTC
>NA|TRBJ2-7|TRBD1|TRBV2
CASSADRGPEQYF
TGTGCCAGCAGCGCGGACAGGGGACCCGAGCAGTACTTC
>NA|TRBJ2-3|TRBD2|TRBV7-2
CASSPISGRGDTQYF
TGTGCCAGCAGCCCCATTAGCGGGAGAGGAGATACGCAGTATTTT
>NA|TRBJ2-1|NA|TRBV15
CATSRDRDYNEQFF
TGTGCCACCAGCAGAGATCGGGACTACAATGAGCAGTTCTTC
>NA|TRBJ1-6|NA|TRBV11-3
CASSMEGGGNSPLHF
TGTGCCAGCAGCATGGAGGGGGGGGGCAATTCACCCCTCCACTTT
>NA|TRBJ2-6|TRBD1|TRBV5-1
CASSLTVRGRSGANVLTF
TGCGCCAGCAGCTTGACCGTCAGGGGGCGATCTGGGGCCAACGTCCTGACTTTC
>NA|TRBJ2-7|NA|TRBV3-1/TRBV3-2
CASSQDLLSEQYF
TGTGCCAGCAGCCAAGATCTTCTTTCCGAGCAGTACTTC
>NA|TRBJ1-1|NA|TRBV3-1/TRBV3-2
CASSQGRGAEAFF
TGTGCCAGCAGCCAAGGACGGGGGGCTGAAGCTTTCTTT
>NA|TRBJ1-2|NA|TRBV28
CASSLLTGYTF
TGTGCCAGCAGTTTACTGACTGGCTACACCTTC
>NA|TRBJ2-1|TRBD2|TRBV19
CASSIPVGRGYNEQFF
TGTGCCAGTAGTATCCCCGTCGGGAGGGGTTACAATGAGCAGTTCTTC
>NA|TRBJ1-6|NA|TRBV29-1
CSVTSARGSPLHF
TGCAGCGTAACCTCGGCCAGAGGTTCACCCCTCCACTTT
>NA|TRBJ2-5|NA|TRBV19
CASSIGVRGYQETQYF
TGTGCCAGTAGTATAGGTGTTCGAGGGTATCAAGAGACCCAGTACTTC
>NA|TRBJ2-1|TRBD2|TRBV5-1
CASSSAAGTSRHNEQFF
TGCGCCAGCAGCTCGGCAGCCGGGACTAGCCGACACAATGAGCAGTTCTTC
>NA|TRBJ2-1|TRBD2|TRBV19
CASSESGNLYNEQFF
TGTGCCAGTAGCGAGAGCGGGAATCTATACAATGAGCAGTTCTTC
>NA|TRBJ1-5|NA|TRBV27
CASSPTAGTTNQPQHF
TGTGCCAGCAGTCCGACCGCCGGGACCACAAATCAGCCCCAGCATTTT
>few|TRBJ2-2|NA|TRBV25-1
CASSELAGLSTGELFF
TGTGCCAGCAGTGAATTGGCAGGACTATCTACCGGGGAGCTGTTTTTT
>NA|TRBJ1-4|NA|TRBV5-6
CASSLGGRAEKLFF
TGTGCCAGCAGCTTAGGAGGTAGGGCCGAAAAACTGTTTTTT
>NA|TRBJ2-2|TRBD1|TRBV4-1
CASSPPDRVNTGELFF
TGCGCCAGCAGCCCGCCGGACAGGGTGAACACCGGGGAGCTGTTTTTT
>once|TRBJ2-7|NA|TRBV11-3
CASSLSYSYEQYF
TGTGCCAGCAGCTTGTCCTACAGTTACGAGCAGTACTTC
>NA|TRBJ2-1|TRBD2|TRBV28
CASLAGGARNNEQFF
TGTGCCAGCCTAGCGGGAGGGGCCCGAAACAATGAGCAGTTCTTC
>NA|TRBJ1-6|TRBD1|TRBV11-1
CASSLSDRGNSPLHF
TGTGCCAGCAGCTTATCGGACAGGGGTAATTCACCCCTCCACTTT
>once|TRBJ2-7|TRBD1|TRBV30
CAWSYAGGYEQYF
TGTGCCTGGAGTTATGCAGGGGGCTACGAGCAGTACTTC
>NA|TRBJ2-6|NA|TRBV19
CASSNLGDGANVLTF
TGTGCCAGTAGTAACTTGGGTGATGGGGCCAACGTCCTGACTTTC
>NA|TRBJ1-5|NA|TRBV7-2
CASSLSRDSYQPQHF
TGTGCCAGCAGCCTCTCCCGAGACAGCTATCAGCCCCAGCATTTT